Each of the 29 T cell receptor beta chains below was sequenced from the same sample in a study of blood T cell repertoires in COVID-19 (dated by TCRdb to 2018 to 2021). Library construction relied on the immunoSEQ multiplex PCR assay. This immuneACCESS table, as held by TCRdb, lists in-frame sequences with V and J called but not all clones. Of the missing ones, under half trace to an unresolved V gene in checked studies; the others have no known cause. The sample has about 390,000 clones on record, 70% to 90% of them singletons. 2.3% of the sample comes from the top ten. The sequenced material came from peripheral blood. Every receptor here comes from an older woman with COVID-19, enrolled during active disease.

V is TRBV7-9 and J is TRBJ2-7, with TRBD1 matching 11 bases. The CDR3 length is 14 residues. CDR1 is SEHNR and CDR2 is FQNEAQ in the germline V gene (reference sequence). After removal of 5 bases from V and 5 bases from J, the junction contained 5 bases not matched to a gene. In DNA, the CDR3 is TGTGCCAGCAGCCCGGGACAGGGGGTCCACGAGCAGTACTTC. This codes for CASSPGQGVHEQYF.

The genes are TRBV12-3 or TRBV12-4 and TRBJ2-7; 8 bases fit TRBD2. The CDR3 extends over 13 amino acids. Trimming cost V 5 bases and J 4 bases; bases outside gene matches: 4. The CDR3 DNA follows: TGTGCCAGCAGTCGGGGGGGCAAGTACGAGCAGTACTTC. This translates into CASSRGGKYEQYF.

This clone appeared a few times. V and J are TRBV7-9 and TRBJ1-2; D unclear. With 3 bases removed from V and 4 bases from J, the gap between germline ends came to 9 bases. From germline, CDR1 is SEHNR and CDR2 FQNEAQ (reference sequence). This CDR3 has 13 residues. CDR3 sequence: CASSFSDAYGYTF. The DNA for the CDR3 is TGTGCCAGCAGCTTCAGTGATGCCTATGGCTACACCTTC. Looking up the rest from reference TRBV7-9 and TRBJ1-2 gives the full variable domain: DTGVSQNPRHKITKRGQNVTFRCDPISEHNRLYWYRQTLGQGPEFLTYFQNEAQLEKSRLLSDRFSAERPKGSFSTLEIQRTEQGDSAMYLCASSFSDAYGYTFGSGTRLTVV.

The chain employs TRBV11-2 and TRBJ1-3; a possible D gene is TRBD1 (6 bases). V lost 6 bases, J lost 0 bases, and 12 bases lay in between. Germline-derived CDR1 and CDR2 are SGHAT and FQNNGV. The CDR3 consists of 15 residues. CDR3 coding DNA: TGTGCCAGCAGATTAACAGGGAGCTCTGGAAACACCATATATTTT. It translates to CASRLTGSSGNTIYF.

The table lists this clone with a count of one. The rearrangement links TRBV10-3 to TRBJ2-7, with D possibly TRBD1 on 6 matching bases. This CDR3 has 12 amino acids. The germline gives CDR1 ENHRY, CDR2 SYGVKD. Trimming pared 5 bases from V and 4 bases from J, leaving 9 bases between. CDR3 bases: TGTGCCATCAGTACAGGGACATACGAGCAGTACTTC. Translating it yields CAISTGTYEQYF.

The chain couples TRBV20-1 to TRBJ1-2; D is uncertain. From germline, CDR1 is DFQATT and CDR2 SNEGSKA (reference sequence). Trimming stripped 7 bases from V and 3 bases from J, with 6 bases between. This CDR3 region has 10 residues. The CDR3 DNA is TGCAGTGGGCAGGACTATGGCTACACCTTC. Its translation: CSGQDYGYTF.

The chain carries TRBV20-1 and TRBJ2-3; D is unresolved. CDR3 length: 11 residues. Germline assignment: CDR1 DFQATT and CDR2 SNEGSKA (reference sequence). The germline V and J ends were trimmed by 1 base and 8 bases, with 7 bases remaining between them. The chain's CDR3 is CSARASLTQYF. CDR3 DNA: TGCAGTGCTAGAGCCTCCCTTACGCAGTATTTT.

The chain is built from TRBV2 and TRBJ2-4, with D perhaps matching TRBD1 (5 bases). The germline gives CDR1 SNHLY, CDR2 FYNNEI. Trimming removed 0 bases at V and 1 base at J, with 16 bases between. CDR3 length: 18 amino acids. As DNA, the CDR3 is TGTGCCAGCAGTGAAGCGGCCGGATGGGGCCCGGCCAAAAACATTCAGTACTTC. As protein: CASSEAAGWGPAKNIQYF.

The rearrangement links TRBV6-5 to TRBJ2-2; tentatively, D is TRBD2 (6 bases). Germline V CDR1 and CDR2: MNHEY, SVGAGI. Trimming removed 6 bases from V and 7 bases from J, with 18 bases in between. CDR3 length equals 15 residues. CDR3 in amino acids: CASRAIAAYDGELFF. The CDR3 DNA reads TGTGCCAGCAGAGCTATAGCGGCATACGACGGGGAGCTGTTTTTT.

This chain links TRBV5-1 with TRBJ1-1, with D unclear. V lost 1 base to trimming and J lost 0 bases, with 7 bases between them. The CDR3 runs to 14 residues. Germline values: CDR1 SGHRS, CDR2 YFSETQ. The CDR3 sequence: CASSLYRVNTEAFF. CDR3 nucleotides: TGCGCCAGCAGCTTGTACAGAGTGAACACTGAAGCTTTCTTT.

The J gene is TRBJ1-3, the V gene TRBV15; no firm D call. The CDR3 consists of 16 residues. Trimming stripped 2 bases from V and 0 bases from J, with 11 bases between. The V gene's germline CDR1 is LNHNV and CDR2 YYDKDF (reference sequence). CDR3 nucleotide sequence: TGTGCCACCAGCAGACGCGGACTCATCTCTGGAAACACCATATATTTT. Amino acids: CATSRRGLISGNTIYF. Full variable domain (remainder filled in from reference TRBV15 and TRBJ1-3): DAMVIQNPRYQVTQFGKPVTLSCSQTLNHNVMYWYQQKSSQAPKLLFHYYDKDFNNEADTPDNFQSRRPNTSFCFLDIRSPGLGDTAMYLCATSRRGLISGNTIYFGEGSWLTVV.

The genes are TRBV11-2 and TRBJ1-2; D might be TRBD1 (6 bases). This CDR3 comprises 15 residues. The germline CDR1 and CDR2 sequences are SGHAT and FQNNGV. V was cut by 0 bases and J by 3 bases, with 11 bases left in between. DNA of the CDR3: TGTGCCAGCAGCTTAGATCGGGGGGCGTACTATGGCTACACCTTC. Translated, it gives CASSLDRGAYYGYTF.

This clone was detected once. The chain uses TRBV24-1 and TRBJ2-7, with D possibly TRBD2 on 5 matching bases. V was cut by 5 bases and J by 6 bases, with 16 bases left in between. This CDR3 is 14 amino acids long. Germline CDR1 KGHDR, CDR2 SFDVKD. CDR3 in DNA: TGTGCCACCAGTGGTTCGACTAATTCGGGCGAGCAGTACTTC. Translation gives CATSGSTNSGEQYF.

This chain connects TRBV7-2 to TRBJ1-2, with D unresolved. Deletions cut 6 bases from V and 4 bases from J, with 6 bases between. CDR3 size: 11 residues. Germline CDR1 reads SGHTA; CDR2 reads FQGNSA. In DNA, the CDR3 is TGTGCCAGCAGTTCTCTCTATGGCTACACCTTC. Protein: CASSSLYGYTF.

The gene calls are TRBV29-1 and TRBJ2-3, with a possible D match to TRBD1 (6 bases). This CDR3 contains 15 residues. Trimming stripped 6 bases from V and 4 bases from J, with 20 bases between. Germline CDR1 reads SQVTM; CDR2 reads ANQGSEA. The CDR3: CSVNTQGYHADTQYF. CDR3 nucleotides: TGCAGCGTAAATACACAGGGTTATCATGCAGATACGCAGTATTTT.

This clone came up once. The chain joins TRBV5-4 to TRBJ2-1; D is possibly TRBD2 (5 bases). The CDR3 extends over 13 amino acids. The ends were cut back, 5 bases at V and 6 bases at J, with 12 bases in the middle. Germline V gene sequence: CDR1 SGHNT, CDR2 YYREEE (reference sequence). CDR3 sequence reads: CASSLAIGNEQFF. The CDR3, as DNA: TGTGCCAGCAGTCTAGCTATCGGCAATGAGCAGTTCTTC.

A single count supports this clone. The gene calls are TRBV3-1 (or the pseudogene TRBV3-2) and TRBJ1-4; D call uncertain. The V end lost 2 bases, the J end lost 15 bases, and 13 bases lay between the germline ends. Germline values: CDR1 LGHDT, CDR2 YNNKEL (reference sequence). The CDR3 covers 12 residues. CDR3 loop: CASSQSEQRVFF. The CDR3 bases are TGTGCCAGCAGCCAAAGTGAACAGCGGGTGTTTTTT.

The chain carries TRBV27 and TRBJ1-2; D gene unclear. Trimming stripped 0 bases from V and 4 bases from J, with 9 bases between. The CDR3 loop spans 14 amino acids. CDR1 is MNHEY, CDR2 SMNVEV, per germline (reference sequence). CDR3 region: CASSLSGRGYGYTF. As DNA, the CDR3 is TGTGCCAGCAGTTTATCTGGCCGGGGCTATGGCTACACCTTC.

V and J are TRBV30 and TRBJ2-1; TRBD2 is a possible D gene (5 bases). V was shortened by 5 bases and J by 2 bases, with 16 bases between the two germline ends. This CDR3 comprises 15 residues. Germline V gene data show CDR1 as GTSNPN and CDR2 as SVGIG (reference sequence). The CDR3 DNA is TGTGCCTGGGATGGGAGTGGGAAAGCCTACAATGAGCAGTTCTTC. Protein sequence: CAWDGSGKAYNEQFF.

The chain carries TRBV5-4 and TRBJ1-1; 8 nucleotides match TRBD1. V trimming: 2 bases; J trimming: 3 bases; junction bases outside the gene matches: 12. Germline CDR1 is SGHNT and CDR2 is YYREEE (reference sequence). This CDR3 contains 17 residues. This CDR3 reads CASSFNVGQGIYTEAFF. The DNA for the CDR3 is TGTGCCAGCAGCTTTAACGTAGGACAGGGAATCTACACTGAAGCTTTCTTT. Combining the CDR3 with reference TRBV5-4 and TRBJ1-1 gives the whole variable domain ETGVTQSPTHLIKTRGQQVTLRCSSQSGHNTVSWYQQALGQGPQFIFQYYREEENGRGNFPPRFSGLQFPNYSSELNVNALELDDSALYLCASSFNVGQGIYTEAFFGQGTRLTVV.

The gene calls are TRBV21-1 and TRBJ2-7; TRBD2 is the table's D call and was not checked against the DNA. TRBV21-1 is designated a pseudogene. The CDR3 has 15 amino acids. The CDR3 here is CASSKAAGKAKEQYF. The CDR3 bases are TGTGCCAGCAGCAAAGCGGCGGGAAAAGCAAAAGAGCAGTACTTC.

The chain couples TRBV4-2 to TRBJ2-7; TRBD2 matches at 10 bases. V was pared by 1 base and J by 0 bases, with 3 bases of the junction left unmatched. In germline, CDR1 is LGHNA, CDR2 YNFKEQ. The CDR3 sequence is 16 residues long. Written as DNA, the CDR3 is TGTGCCAGCAGCCAAGGTAGCGGGGGGAGCTCCTACGAGCAGTACTTC. Translating gives CASSQGSGGSSYEQYF.

The gene calls are TRBV28 and TRBJ1-2, with 8 bases identical to TRBD1. CDR1 is MDHEN and CDR2 is SYDVKM in the germline V gene. Trimming at V came to 6 bases and at J to 4 bases, leaving 4 bases not matched to a gene. The CDR3 contains 13 residues. Here the CDR3 DNA reads TGTGCCAGCAGATCAGGGGGCTTCTATGGCTACACCTTC. As protein: CASRSGGFYGYTF.

The chain uses TRBV14 and TRBJ1-4; no clear D. The V and J ends lost 0 bases and 0 bases respectively, with 14 bases between them. This CDR3 spans 18 amino acids. Germline V gene data show CDR1 as SGHDN and CDR2 as FVKESK. CDR3 bases: TGTGCCAGCAGCCAAGATTATATATCGGGAGCAACTAATGAAAAACTGTTTTTT. It translates to CASSQDYISGATNEKLFF.

V and J are TRBV5-1 and TRBJ2-3; TRBD1 agrees at 9 bases. J lost 4 bases, V lost 4 bases, and 1 base had no gene match. The CDR3 totals 13 residues. Germline V lookup: CDR1 SGHRS, CDR2 YFSETQ. The CDR3 reads CASSGTGPDTQYF. The CDR3, as DNA: TGCGCCAGCAGCGGGACAGGGCCAGATACGCAGTATTTT.

V and J are TRBV12-3 or TRBV12-4 and TRBJ1-5; D is ambiguous. Trimming took off 1 base at V and 7 bases at J, with 5 bases between the two ends. CDR3 length equals 12 residues. The CDR3 sequence is CASSLERQPQHF. The CDR3 DNA reads as TGTGCCAGCAGTTTAGAGCGGCAGCCCCAGCATTTT.

In nucleotides, the CDR3 is TGTGCCAGTTCCAGACAGGGCCCTAATGAAAAACTGTTTTTT. It is translated as CASSRQGPNEKLFF. This chain uses TRBV19 with TRBJ1-4; 7 bases align to TRBD1. The germline V gene has CDR1 LNHDA and CDR2 SQIVND (reference sequence). The CDR3 runs 14 residues. J gave up 3 bases and V 8 bases, and 6 bases lay outside the gene matches.

With respect to this clone: Relative to the germline gene, one junction end is altered; a read error may explain this. This sequence joins TRBV10-3 and TRBJ1-1, with TRBD1 matching over 8 bases. Germline values: CDR1 ENHRY, CDR2 SYGVKD. The CDR3 sequence is 12 residues long. CDR3 coding DNA: TGTGCCGTCAGGGGGCAGAACACTGAAGCTTTCTTT. Translated: CAVRGQNTEAFF.

The CDR3, as DNA: TGTGCCAGTAGTATTCCGGACAGTCCCCTTGGGCAGTTCTTC. Translating it yields CASSIPDSPLGQFF. The chain has TRBV19 and TRBJ2-1, with D perhaps TRBD1 (6 bases). The CDR3 contains 14 residues. CDR1 and CDR2 (germline): LNHDA, SQIVND (reference sequence). Trimming left V 3 bases short and J 12 bases short, with 18 bases between.